Listed here are 24 T cell receptor beta chains from one sample, sequenced in a study of T-cell memory formation after mild COVID-19. TCRdb passed the 5' RACE reads through MiXCR, listing each CDR3 protein once. The sample gives 250,000 to 350,000 distinct CDR3 sequences, 15% to 20% of which show up once; 20% to 25% is in the top ten. Sequenced sample: PBMCs or a T cell subset sorted from them (not recorded which). Source of these receptors: a man aged 18 to 29 who had mild COVID-19 (a few samples of this study predate the infection). Cell type and time point are not known.

This clonotype came up many times. The gene calls are TRBV7-2 and TRBJ2-1; no clear D gene. Germline V gene lookup returns CDR1 SGHTA and CDR2 FQGNSA. The length of the CDR3 is 13 residues. The ends were cut back, 2 bases at V and 4 bases at J, with 6 bases in the middle. DNA for the CDR3: TGTGCCAGCAGCTTATCTCTGTACAATGAGCAGTTCTTC. Its protein product is CASSLSLYNEQFF.

The chain carries TRBV5-1 and TRBJ2-7; TRBD1 aligns across 7 bases. The CDR3 has 15 residues. With V trimmed by 4 bases and J by 0 bases, 7 bases remained unmatched. In germline, CDR1 is SGHRS, CDR2 YFSETQ. For the CDR3, the DNA is TGCGCCAGCAGCCGCCAGACAGGGAACTCCTACGAGCAGTACTTC. It yields the protein CASSRQTGNSYEQYF.

The table lists this clonotype with a few counts. The rearrangement links TRBV25-1 to TRBJ2-1, with TRBD1 as a possible D gene (6 bases). Germline CDR1 MGHDK, CDR2 SYGVNS. V gave up 6 bases and J gave up 9 bases, with 15 bases separating them. CDR3 length: 13 residues. DNA of the CDR3: TGTGCCAGCAGCCTACAGGGATCGTCTGAGCAGTTCTTC. It specifies CASSLQGSSEQFF.

This clonotype has a handful of counts. The chain has TRBV7-2 and TRBJ1-1; unclear D gene. Germline loops: CDR1 SGHTA, CDR2 FQGNSA. The CDR3 spans 15 residues. The V end was cut by 4 bases, the J end by 4 bases, with 16 bases between. CDR3 protein: CASSWEGLYGTEAFF. The CDR3 region has the DNA TGTGCCAGCAGCTGGGAGGGTTTGTACGGCACTGAAGCTTTCTTT.

V is TRBV15 and J is TRBJ1-6; D gene unclear. V was pared by 3 bases and J by 8 bases, with 11 bases between. This CDR3 spans 14 amino acids. The germline V gene has CDR1 LNHNV and CDR2 YYDKDF (reference sequence). The DNA of the CDR3 is TGTGCCACCAGCAGGGGGATGAGCGATTCACCCCTCCACTTT. This codes for CATSRGMSDSPLHF.

This clonotype was counted at least ten times. The rearrangement uses TRBV5-5 and TRBJ2-7, with D perhaps TRBD1 or TRBD2 (5 bases each). This CDR3 is 14 amino acids long. Trimming left V 4 bases short and J 3 bases short, with 14 bases between. Germline assignment: CDR1 SGHKS and CDR2 YYEKEE (reference sequence). The CDR3 coding sequence is TGTGCCAGCAGCCGGACATCTGCGGGCTACGAGCAGTACTTC. Its protein is CASSRTSAGYEQYF.

V and J are TRBV12-3 or TRBV12-4 and TRBJ1-4; no clear D. Trimming removed 6 bases at V and 3 bases at J, with 14 bases between. The CDR3 extends over 15 amino acids. The CDR3 sequence is CASSSLRQSNEKLFF. CDR3 DNA sequence: TGTGCCAGCAGCTCCCTGCGGCAGTCTAATGAAAAACTGTTTTTT.

This clonotype was seen more than once but under ten times. This chain uses TRBV20-1 with TRBJ1-4; D is ambiguous. Germline assignment: CDR1 DFQATT and CDR2 SNEGSKA (reference sequence). The CDR3 covers 11 residues. V was pared by 3 bases and J by 8 bases, with 7 bases between. CDR3 sequence (DNA): TGCAGTGCTAGGGGAGGAGAAAAACTGTTTTTT. Its protein product is CSARGGEKLFF.

The chain recombines TRBV15 with TRBJ2-7; the D is unclear. Germline loops: CDR1 LNHNV, CDR2 YYDKDF (reference sequence). The CDR3 covers 15 residues. Trimming removed 0 bases at V and 2 bases at J, with 11 bases between. The chain's CDR3 is CATSRDYTATYEQYF. DNA of the CDR3: TGTGCCACCAGCAGAGATTACACAGCTACCTACGAGCAGTACTTC.

This clonotype has only a few counts. The rearrangement links TRBV30 to TRBJ1-4, with D possibly being TRBD1 (6 bases). This CDR3 has 13 amino acids. Trimming left V 5 bases short and J 8 bases short, with 15 bases between. Germline V gives CDR1 GTSNPN, CDR2 SVGIG (reference sequence). CDR3 in DNA: TGTGCCTGGGCACGGACGAGGGGGGAAAAACTGTTTTTT. This encodes CAWARTRGEKLFF.

The chain is built from TRBV4-1 and TRBJ1-1, with TRBD1 identical over 8 bases. The ends lost 4 bases at V and 5 bases at J; junction bases unmatched: 9. The germline CDR1 and CDR2 sequences are MGHRA and YSYEKL. The CDR3 sequence is 15 residues long. DNA for the CDR3: TGCGCCAGCAGCCGCGGGAGGACAGGGTCGACTGAAGCTTTCTTT. This sequence encodes CASSRGRTGSTEAFF.

The chain employs TRBV20-1 and TRBJ2-4, with a possible D match to TRBD1 (5 bases). The germline V and J ends were trimmed by 6 bases and 1 base, with 13 bases remaining between them. The CDR3 has 14 residues. Per germline, CDR1 DFQATT and CDR2 SNEGSKA (reference sequence). The CDR3 nucleotides are TGCAGTGCGTACCGGACACTCGCCAAAAACATTCAGTACTTC. Its translation is CSAYRTLAKNIQYF.

At least ten counts were recorded for this clonotype. The chain couples TRBV9 to TRBJ2-3; TRBD2 aligns across 13 bases. The CDR3 length is 16 residues. CDR1 SGDLS and CDR2 YYNGEE come from the germline V gene. V dropped 4 bases and J dropped 1; count of bases not matched to a gene: 3. The CDR3 nucleotides read TGTGCCAGCAGCCTCGGGACTAGCGGGGGCACAGATACGCAGTATTTT. Residues: CASSLGTSGGTDTQYF.

This clonotype was recorded at least ten times. The chain carries TRBV15 and TRBJ2-2; D unclear. Germline CDR1 LNHNV, CDR2 YYDKDF (reference sequence). The V end lost 0 bases, the J end lost 5 bases, and 4 bases lay between the germline ends. The CDR3 has 13 amino acids. The CDR3 DNA is TGTGCCACCAGCAGAGATTTGACCGGGGAGCTGTTTTTT. It translates to CATSRDLTGELFF.

This clonotype came up a few times. This sequence joins TRBV12-3 or TRBV12-4 and TRBJ2-4; possibly TRBD1 for D (5 bases). The CDR3 is made up of 15 amino acids. Trimming pared 5 bases from V and 0 bases from J, leaving 11 bases between. Written as DNA, the CDR3 is TGTGCCAGCAGTCAGGACACTCTAGCCAAAAACATTCAGTACTTC. Its translation is CASSQDTLAKNIQYF.

The chain has TRBV6-5 and TRBJ2-5; tentative D call: TRBD1 (5 bases). The V end was cut by 7 bases, the J end by 1 base, with 10 bases between. CDR3 length: 13 amino acids. CDR1 is MNHEY and CDR2 is SVGAGI in the germline V gene. The CDR3 here is CASTRQSQETQYF. The CDR3 DNA sequence: TGTGCCAGCACCCGACAGAGCCAAGAGACCCAGTACTTC.

This clonotype was recorded many times. V usage is TRBV3-1 and J usage is TRBJ2-2, with D uncertain. The V gene's germline CDR1 is LGHDT and CDR2 YNNKEL (reference sequence). CDR3 length: 13 amino acids. Deletions cut 2 bases from V and 7 bases from J, with 8 bases between. Written as DNA, the CDR3 is TGTGCCAGCAGCCAATCCTTTAACGGGGAGCTGTTTTTT. Protein product: CASSQSFNGELFF.

This clonotype was recorded at least ten times. The V gene is TRBV4-1, the J gene TRBJ1-2; D gene uncertain. Trimming removed 6 bases at V and 8 bases at J, with 19 bases between. The CDR3 covers 14 residues. Germline V gives CDR1 MGHRA, CDR2 YSYEKL. CDR3 bases: TGCGCCAGCAGATCGGTGACGGGCCGTCCGGGCTACACCTTC. Its protein product is CASRSVTGRPGYTF.

This clonotype was observed a few times. V and J are TRBV5-1 and TRBJ1-2, with a weak D call TRBD1 (5 bases). Between the trimmed V and J ends, which lost 2 bases and 8 bases, there was a span of 13 bases. Germline lookup yields CDR1 SGHRS and CDR2 YFSETQ. CDR3 length: 13 amino acids. CDR3 sequence (DNA): TGCGCCAGCAGCTTCTCAGGGTCGGGAGGCTACACCTTC. It yields the protein CASSFSGSGGYTF. Complete variable domain (other parts from reference TRBV5-1 and TRBJ1-2): KAGVTQTPRYLIKTRGQQVTLSCSPISGHRSVSWYQQTPGQGLQFLFEYFSETQRNKGNFPGRFSGRQFSNSRSEMNVSTLELGDSALYLCASSFSGSGGYTFGSGTRLTVV.

This clonotype was detected only a few times. This chain links TRBV3-1 with TRBJ2-1; D is uncertain. Trimming left V 0 bases short and J 9 bases short, with 18 bases between. Germline CDR1 is LGHDT and CDR2 is YNNKEL (reference sequence). This CDR3 is 16 amino acids long. The CDR3, as DNA: TGTGCCAGCAGCCAAGATCGACGACCTCCCCCCGGTGAGCAGTTCTTC. Amino acid sequence: CASSQDRRPPPGEQFF.

This clonotype was detected a few times. The chain combines TRBV7-6 with TRBJ2-3; D unresolved. V was pared by 0 bases and J by 5 bases, with 6 bases between. The CDR3 contains 13 residues. Germline loops: CDR1 SGHVS, CDR2 FNYEAQ. The CDR3 DNA reads TGTGCCAGCAGCTTAGCTCTGAAAGATACGCAGTATTTT. Its protein is CASSLALKDTQYF.

This clonotype came up many times. Sequence at one end of the junction differs from germline and may be a read error. This rearrangement joins TRBV4-3 to TRBJ2-3; D is uncertain. From germline, CDR1 is LGHNA and CDR2 YSLEER. The CDR3 totals 13 residues. The CDR3 reads CASSLSGADTQYF. The CDR3, as DNA: TGTGCCAGCAGTTTAAGTGGGGCAGATACGCAGTATTTT.

The rearrangement links TRBV20-1 to TRBJ1-3; a possible D gene is TRBD1 (5 bases). Germline assignment: CDR1 DFQATT and CDR2 SNEGSKA (reference sequence). Trimming removed 5 bases at V and 0 bases at J, with 11 bases between. The CDR3 contains 14 residues. The CDR3 sequence is CSAWEGSSGNTIYF. In DNA form, the CDR3 reads TGCAGTGCTTGGGAGGGGAGCTCTGGAAACACCATATATTTT.

The rearrangement joins TRBV5-4 to TRBJ1-2, with a possible D match to TRBD1 (6 bases). The CDR3 spans 15 residues. V lost 5 bases, J lost 4 bases, and 18 bases lay in between. CDR1 and CDR2 (germline): SGHNT, YYREEE (reference sequence). This chain's CDR3 is CASRVNRARGYGYTF. The CDR3 nucleotides read TGTGCCAGCAGAGTTAACAGGGCCCGGGGCTATGGCTACACCTTC. The variable domain in full, with the rest retrieved from reference TRBV5-4 and TRBJ1-2, is ETGVTQSPTHLIKTRGQQVTLRCSSQSGHNTVSWYQQALGQGPQFIFQYYREEENGRGNFPPRFSGLQFPNYSSELNVNALELDDSALYLCASRVNRARGYGYTFGSGTRLTVV.